This TCR beta chain was recovered during a study of T-cell reconstitution after alpha-beta-depleted transplantation in children (dated by TCRdb to about 2016). Turning to the overall study: Using TCR repertoire profiling, the study followed T-cell immune reconstitution in a quantitative way in children after TCRalphabeta/CD19-depleted allogeneic hematopoietic cell transplantation.

This clonotype was counted at least ten times. Its antigen target is currently unknown. Base qualities are missing; no much larger clone stands one base away. Results and caveats for the whole study, not just this receptor: Apparently early alphabetaT-cell count recovery about two months after transplant reportedly relied on only several hundred rapidly expanded clones derived from non-depleted graft cells. In some patients, the high TCRbeta diversity seen at day 60 was put down to recipient T cells and intrathymic progenitors that had survived conditioning. Over the following months the frequencies of hyperexpanded clones went down, and after one year T-cell counts and TCRbeta diversity were mostly credited to newly produced T cells.

Read against the paper, the sample's treatment or condition label means: allogeneic hematopoietic cell transplantation with graft depleted of TCRalphabeta T cells and CD19 B cells. The transplant recipients were children given TCRalphabeta/CD19-depleted allogeneic hematopoietic cell grafts. Receptor amplification or capture employed PCR. The run used an Illumina HiSeq 2500. Molecular barcoding was employed in the preparation of TCR libraries, with unique molecular identifiers being used to normalize TCRbeta repertoire quantification. TCRdb's own reprocessing of the public reads used fastp at Q25 and MiXCR and kept productive beta chains. Each entry merges the rows of one CDR3 protein and shows their most common DNA and genes. The sample includes 600,000 to 700,000 distinct CDR3 sequences, with roughly 14% observed a single time. The ten most abundant clones make up around 0.76% of the sample. From the cysteine up to the phenylalanine, the CDR3 has a length of 13 residues. Left in the record is the CDR3 DNA by itself, 39 bases read in frame from the first base. The germline V gene specifies SGHTA as CDR1 and FQGNSA as CDR2. Clipping removes 5 bases from V and 10 bases from J, with 5 as the unmatched junction base count.

The TCR originated in a girl aged 2-9 years with congenital amegakaryocytic thrombocytopenia, due to receive a stem cell transplant. The sample here was PBMCs, taken before TCRalphabeta/CD19-depleted stem cell transplant. In this chain, TRBV7-2 is recombined with TRBJ2-1, with TRBD2 identical over 10 junction bases. The CDR3 protein: CASSGPTSGEQFF. The DNA sequence is TGTGCCAGCAGCGGACCGACTAGCGGGGAGCAGTTCTTC.